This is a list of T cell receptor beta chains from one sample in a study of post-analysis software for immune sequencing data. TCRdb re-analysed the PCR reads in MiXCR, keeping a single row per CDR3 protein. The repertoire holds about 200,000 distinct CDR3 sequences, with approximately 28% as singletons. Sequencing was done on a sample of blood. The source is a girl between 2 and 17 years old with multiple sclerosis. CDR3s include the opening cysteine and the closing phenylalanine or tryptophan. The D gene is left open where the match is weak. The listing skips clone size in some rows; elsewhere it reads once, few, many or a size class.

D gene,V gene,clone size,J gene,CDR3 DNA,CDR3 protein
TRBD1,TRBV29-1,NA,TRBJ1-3,TGCAGCGTTGGGCCAGGGGGAGGTGGAAACACCATATATTTT,CSVGPGGGGNTIYF
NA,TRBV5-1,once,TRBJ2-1,TGCGCCAGCAGCTGGACTACAAATGAGCAGTTCTTC,CASSWTTNEQFF
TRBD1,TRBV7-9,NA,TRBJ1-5,TGTGCCAGCAGCCGGACAGGGGGCGCGGACAATCAGCCCCAGCATTTT,CASSRTGGADNQPQHF
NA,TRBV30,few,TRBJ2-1,TGTGCCTGGAGTGTACGGGCTCGCGTCCATTCCTACAATGAGCAGTTCTTC,CAWSVRARVHSYNEQFF
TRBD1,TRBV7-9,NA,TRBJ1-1,TGTGCCAGCAGCGTTGACAGGGGCGCTTGGGCTTTCTTT,CASSVDRGAWAFF
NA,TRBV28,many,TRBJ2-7,TGTGCCAGCAGCAGAATGGGGGGGCTAGACGAGCAGTACTTC,CASSRMGGLDEQYF
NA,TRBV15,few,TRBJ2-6,TGTGCCACCAACACCGGGGGAGCGGGGGCCAACGTCCTGACTTTC,CATNTGGAGANVLTF
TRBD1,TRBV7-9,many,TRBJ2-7,TGTGCCAGCAGCCCCCCAGGACAGGGTTACTACGAGCAGTACTTC,CASSPPGQGYYEQYF
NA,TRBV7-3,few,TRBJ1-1,TGTGCCAGCAGCCGAACGACAGCCAACACTGAAGCTTTCTTT,CASSRTTANTEAFF
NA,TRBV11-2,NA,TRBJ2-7,TGTGCCAGCAGCTTAGAGGCGGGGGCCGGGTACGAGCAGTACTTC,CASSLEAGAGYEQYF
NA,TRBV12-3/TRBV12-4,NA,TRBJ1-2,TGTACCAGCAGTTTACAGGGCTATGGCTACACCTTC,CTSSLQGYGYTF
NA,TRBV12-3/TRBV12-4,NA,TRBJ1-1,TGTGCCAGCAGTTTAGGTGGAGGGGGGACTGAAGCTTTCTTT,CASSLGGGGTEAFF